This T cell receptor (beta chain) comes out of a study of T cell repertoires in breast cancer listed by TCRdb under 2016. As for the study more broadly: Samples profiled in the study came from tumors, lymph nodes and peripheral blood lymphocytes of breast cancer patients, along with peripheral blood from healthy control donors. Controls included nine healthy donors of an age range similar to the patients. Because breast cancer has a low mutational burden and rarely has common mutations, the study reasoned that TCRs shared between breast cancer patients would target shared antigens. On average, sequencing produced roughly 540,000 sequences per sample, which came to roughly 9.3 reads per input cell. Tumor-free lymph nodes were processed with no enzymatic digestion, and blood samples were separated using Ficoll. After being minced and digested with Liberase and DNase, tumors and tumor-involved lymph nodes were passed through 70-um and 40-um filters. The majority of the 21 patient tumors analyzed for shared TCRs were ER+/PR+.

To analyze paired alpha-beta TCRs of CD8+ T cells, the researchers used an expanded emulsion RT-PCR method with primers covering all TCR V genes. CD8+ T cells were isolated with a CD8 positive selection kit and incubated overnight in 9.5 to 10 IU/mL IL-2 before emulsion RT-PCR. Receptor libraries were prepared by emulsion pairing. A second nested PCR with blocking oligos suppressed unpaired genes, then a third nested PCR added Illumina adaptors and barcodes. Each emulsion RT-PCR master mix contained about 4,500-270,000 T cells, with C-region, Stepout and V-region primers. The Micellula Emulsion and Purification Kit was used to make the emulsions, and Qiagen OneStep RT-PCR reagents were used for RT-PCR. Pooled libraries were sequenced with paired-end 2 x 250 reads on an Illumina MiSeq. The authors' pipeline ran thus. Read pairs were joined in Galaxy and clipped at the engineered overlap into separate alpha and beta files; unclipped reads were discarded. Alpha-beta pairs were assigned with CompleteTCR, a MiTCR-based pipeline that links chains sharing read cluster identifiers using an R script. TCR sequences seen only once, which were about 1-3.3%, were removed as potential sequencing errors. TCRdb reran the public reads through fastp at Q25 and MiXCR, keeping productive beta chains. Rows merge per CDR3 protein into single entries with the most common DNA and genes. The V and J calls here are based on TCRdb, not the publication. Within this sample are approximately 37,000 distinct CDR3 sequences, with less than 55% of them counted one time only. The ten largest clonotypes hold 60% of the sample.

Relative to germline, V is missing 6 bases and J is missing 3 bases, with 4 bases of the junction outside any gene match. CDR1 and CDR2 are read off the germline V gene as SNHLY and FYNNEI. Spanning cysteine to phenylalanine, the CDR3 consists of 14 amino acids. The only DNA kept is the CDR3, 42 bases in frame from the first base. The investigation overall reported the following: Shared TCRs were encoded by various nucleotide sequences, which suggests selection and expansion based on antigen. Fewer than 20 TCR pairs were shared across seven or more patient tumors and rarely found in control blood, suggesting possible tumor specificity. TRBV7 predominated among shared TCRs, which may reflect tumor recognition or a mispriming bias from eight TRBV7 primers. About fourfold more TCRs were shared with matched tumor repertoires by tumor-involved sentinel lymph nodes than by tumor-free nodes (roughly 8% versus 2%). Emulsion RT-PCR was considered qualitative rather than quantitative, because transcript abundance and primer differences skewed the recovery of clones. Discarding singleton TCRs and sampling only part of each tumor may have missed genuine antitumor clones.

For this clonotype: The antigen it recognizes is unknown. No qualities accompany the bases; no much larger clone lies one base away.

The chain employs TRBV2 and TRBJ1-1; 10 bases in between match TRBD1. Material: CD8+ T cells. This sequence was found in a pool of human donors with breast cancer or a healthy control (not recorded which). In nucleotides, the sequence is TGTGCCAGCAGGGACAGGGGGGAATACACTGAAGCTTTCTTT. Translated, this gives CASRDRGEYTEAFF. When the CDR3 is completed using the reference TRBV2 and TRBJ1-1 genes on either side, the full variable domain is EPEVTQTPSHQVTQMGQEVILRCVPISNHLYFYWYRQILGQKVEFLVSFYNNEISEKSEIFDDQFSVERPDGSNFTLKIRSTKLEDSAMYFCASRDRGEYTEAFFGQGTRLTVV.